The T cell receptor (beta chain) under discussion was sequenced for a study of T cell responses to AZD1222 COVID-19 vaccine. TCRdb's copy holds only in-frame clones and misses some; the assay was immunoSEQ multiplex PCR. The data contain more than 100,000 clones, 88% of them singletons. Germline CDR1 SGDLS, CDR2 YYNGEE. The CDR3 consists of 16 residues. Trimming shortened V by 4 bases and J by 3 bases, and 17 bases separated the two germline ends. This specimen consisted of peripheral blood, obtained on day 0 of AZD1222 vaccination. V is TRBV9 and J is TRBJ1-3; D possibly corresponds to TRBD1 (6 bases). The clonotype comes from an adult in good health. CDR3 sequence reads: CASSPTQGSIGNTIYF. The CDR3 nucleotides are TGTGCCAGCAGCCCGACCCAGGGGAGTATTGGAAACACCATATATTTT.